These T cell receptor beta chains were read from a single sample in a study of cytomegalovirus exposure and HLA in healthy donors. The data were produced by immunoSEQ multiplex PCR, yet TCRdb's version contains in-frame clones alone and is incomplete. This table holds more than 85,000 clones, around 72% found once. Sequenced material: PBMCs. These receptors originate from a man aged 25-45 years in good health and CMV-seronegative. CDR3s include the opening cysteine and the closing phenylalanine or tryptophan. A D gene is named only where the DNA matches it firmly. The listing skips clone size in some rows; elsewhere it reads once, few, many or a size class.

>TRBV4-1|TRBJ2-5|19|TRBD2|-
CASSQDGLGGAEFQKTQYF
TGCGCCAGCAGCCAAGATGGGCTCGGGGGGGCCGAATTCCAAAAGACCCAGTACTTC
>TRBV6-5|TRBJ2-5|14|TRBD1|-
CASSRTGTVETQYF
TGTGCCAGCAGTCGGACAGGGACCGTCGAGACCCAGTACTTC
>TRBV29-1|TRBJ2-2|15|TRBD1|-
CSVARGQVNTGELFF
TGCAGCGTTGCTCGGGGACAGGTGAACACCGGGGAGCTGTTTTTT
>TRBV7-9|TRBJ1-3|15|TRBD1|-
CASSRGTGSGNTIYF
TGTGCCAGCAGCCGAGGGACAGGCTCTGGAAACACCATATATTTT
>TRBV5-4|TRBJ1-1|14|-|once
CASSFQRRRTEAFF
TGTGCCAGCAGCTTTCAACGGAGGCGCACTGAAGCTTTCTTT
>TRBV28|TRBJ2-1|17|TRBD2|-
CASSMGAGLAGYNEQFF
TGTGCCAGCAGTATGGGGGCTGGACTAGCGGGATACAATGAGCAGTTCTTC
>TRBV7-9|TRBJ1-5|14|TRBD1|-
CASSTGQGDQPQHF
TGTGCCAGCAGCACCGGACAGGGTGATCAGCCCCAGCATTTT
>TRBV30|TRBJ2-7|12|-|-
CAWTPGRGEQYF
TGTGCCTGGACCCCCGGCCGAGGAGAGCAGTACTTC
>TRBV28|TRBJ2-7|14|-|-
CASSLPQASYEQYF
TGTGCCAGCAGTTTACCCCAGGCTTCCTACGAGCAGTACTTC
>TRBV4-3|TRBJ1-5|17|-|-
CASSPRAGLYSNQPQHF
TGCGCCAGCAGCCCCCGGGCGGGCCTGTATAGCAATCAGCCCCAGCATTTT
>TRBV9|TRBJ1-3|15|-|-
CASSVAQGTGNTIYF
TGTGCCAGCAGCGTAGCACAGGGAACGGGAAACACCATATATTTT
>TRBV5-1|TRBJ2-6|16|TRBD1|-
CASSWDRGAGANVLTF
TGCGCCAGCAGCTGGGACAGGGGGGCCGGGGCCAACGTCCTGACTTTC
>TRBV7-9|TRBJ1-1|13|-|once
CASSSNGPGEAFF
TGTGCCAGCAGCTCAAACGGTCCAGGTGAAGCTTTCTTT
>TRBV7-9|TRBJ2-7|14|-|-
CASSPLTGSYEQYF
TGTGCCAGCAGCCCGCTGACAGGCAGCTACGAGCAGTACTTC
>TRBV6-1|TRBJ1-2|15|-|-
CASSEARGGTYGYTF
TGTGCCAGCAGTGAAGCGCGGGGGGGGACTTATGGCTACACCTTC
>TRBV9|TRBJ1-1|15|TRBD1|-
CASSPSGTGNTEAFF
TGTGCCAGCAGCCCGAGCGGGACAGGGAACACTGAAGCTTTCTTT
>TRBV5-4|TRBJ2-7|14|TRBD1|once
CASHIRDRSYEQYF
TGTGCCAGTCACATCCGGGACAGATCCTACGAGCAGTACTTC
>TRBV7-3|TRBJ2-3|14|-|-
CASSPGASTDTQYF
TGTGCCAGCAGCCCAGGGGCTAGCACAGATACGCAGTATTTT
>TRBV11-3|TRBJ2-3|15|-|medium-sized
CASSLGKASTDTQYF
TGTGCCAGCAGCTTAGGCAAAGCTAGCACAGATACGCAGTATTTT
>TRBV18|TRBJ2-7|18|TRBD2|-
CASSPLDGLAGPNNEQYF
TGTGCCAGCTCACCATTGGATGGACTAGCGGGTCCTAATAACGAGCAGTACTTC
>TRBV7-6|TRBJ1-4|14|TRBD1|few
CASSLGQGIEKLFF
TGTGCCAGCAGCTTAGGACAGGGGATTGAAAAACTGTTTTTT
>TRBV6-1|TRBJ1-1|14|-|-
CASSGGQKLTEAFF
TGTGCCAGCAGTGGCGGGCAAAAACTTACTGAAGCTTTCTTT
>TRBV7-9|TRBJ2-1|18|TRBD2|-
CASSLGLAGGPSYNEQFF
TGTGCCAGCAGCTTAGGTCTAGCGGGAGGGCCCTCCTACAATGAGCAGTTCTTC
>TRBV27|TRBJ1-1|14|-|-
CASSLTGWNTEAFF
TGTGCCAGCAGTTTGACAGGATGGAACACTGAAGCTTTCTTT
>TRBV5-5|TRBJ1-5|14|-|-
CASKQGLSNQPQHF
TGTGCCAGCAAGCAGGGCCTAAGCAATCAGCCCCAGCATTTT
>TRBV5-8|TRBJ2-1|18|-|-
CASSLQLKVYTGYNEQFF
TGTGCCAGCAGCTTGCAGTTAAAGGTGTACACGGGTTACAATGAGCAGTTCTTC
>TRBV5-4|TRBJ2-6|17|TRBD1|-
CASSLQGEMSGANVLTF
TGTGCCAGCAGCTTACAGGGGGAAATGTCTGGGGCCAACGTCCTGACTTTC
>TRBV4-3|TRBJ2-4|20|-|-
CASSQDLRVGVGLAKNIQYF
TGCGCCAGCAGCCAAGATCTCAGGGTAGGGGTGGGTCTAGCCAAAAACATTCAGTACTTC
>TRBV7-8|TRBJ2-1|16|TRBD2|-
CASSRSGSGTYNEQFF
TGTGCCAGCAGCCGCTCTGGTAGCGGGACCTACAATGAGCAGTTCTTC